These 13 T cell receptor beta chains originate from one sample sequenced in a study of blood T cell repertoires in COVID-19. Clones were sequenced by immunoSEQ multiplex PCR, and TCRdb holds only the in-frame ones, with some missing. The table lists about 300,000 clones, about nine tenths of them singletons. The sequencing sample was made of PBMCs or T cells enriched from blood (not recorded which). The receptors were sampled from a man under 40 who had recovered from COVID-19.

The chain carries TRBV10-1 and TRBJ2-1; 7 nucleotides agree with TRBD2. The V gene end was trimmed by 6 bases and the J gene end by 0 bases; junction bases not matched to a gene: 17. The CDR3 covers 19 residues. Germline CDR1 reads WNHNN; CDR2 reads SYGVQD (reference sequence). Here the CDR3 DNA reads TGCGCCAGCAGCCCCGTCCGGGGGGAGCGGGTTAGCTCCTACAATGAGCAGTTCTTC. This codes for CASSPVRGERVSSYNEQFF.

The chain carries TRBV11-3 and TRBJ2-2; 8 nucleotides match TRBD2. This CDR3 region has 16 residues. After removal of 2 bases from V and 6 bases from J, the junction contained 8 bases not matched to a gene. Germline CDR1 is SGHNT and CDR2 is YENEEA. CDR3 protein: CASSLTSGGRPGELFF. The CDR3 bases are TGTGCCAGCAGCTTAACTAGCGGCGGGCGGCCCGGGGAGCTGTTTTTT.

The V and J genes are TRBV7-9 and TRBJ2-7; D gene ambiguous. The germline V and J ends were trimmed by 3 bases and 2 bases, with 8 bases remaining between them. The CDR3 runs 13 residues. In germline, CDR1 is SEHNR, CDR2 FQNEAQ (reference sequence). The CDR3 protein is CASSFGQTYEQYF. The CDR3, as DNA: TGTGCCAGCAGCTTTGGTCAGACCTACGAGCAGTACTTC.

This clone occurred once. The CDR3 DNA is TGTGCCAGCAGCCCCTTGGGGCTAGAGACCCAGTACTTC. Its translation: CASSPLGLETQYF. This chain connects TRBV27 to TRBJ2-5; the D gene is possibly TRBD1 (5 bases). This CDR3 region has 13 residues. The germline V and J ends were trimmed by 6 bases and 4 bases, with 12 bases remaining between them. Germline V gene sequence: CDR1 MNHEY, CDR2 SMNVEV (reference sequence).

The V gene is TRBV7-9, the J gene TRBJ2-4; D not certain. The length of the CDR3 is 14 residues. Trimming took 5 bases from V and 8 from J, leaving 16 bases between them. Germline CDR1 reads SEHNR; CDR2 reads FQNEAQ (reference sequence). For the CDR3, the DNA is TGTGCCAGCAGCCACACCCCCTTTGGAGACATTCAGTACTTC. It yields the protein CASSHTPFGDIQYF.

The chain carries TRBV5-1 and TRBJ2-1; a weak D match, TRBD2 (6 bases). V was shortened by 3 bases and J by 8 bases, with 9 bases between the two germline ends. This CDR3 region has 12 residues. The V gene's germline CDR1 is SGHRS and CDR2 YFSETQ. CDR3 nucleotide sequence: TGCGCCAGCAGCTGGGACTGGGATGAGCAGTTCTTC. As protein: CASSWDWDEQFF.

The chain joins TRBV3-1 (or the pseudogene TRBV3-2) to TRBJ1-6, with D possibly being TRBD1 (5 bases). Germline V lookup: CDR1 LGHDT, CDR2 YNNKEL (reference sequence). The CDR3 length is 15 residues. Trimming stripped 2 bases from V and 10 bases from J, with 15 bases between. As DNA, the CDR3 is TGTGCCAGCAGCCAATTCGCAGGGTATTCGTCACCCCTCCACTTT. It yields the protein CASSQFAGYSSPLHF.

CDR3 sequence reads: CASSIAGLAGVPRETQYF. CDR3 coding DNA: TGTGCCAGTAGTATAGCCGGACTAGCGGGAGTCCCCCGCGAGACCCAGTACTTC. This chain joins TRBV19 and TRBJ2-5, with 13 bases matching TRBD2. Unmatched junction bases numbered 10, after V lost 1 base and J lost 5 bases. CDR3 length: 18 amino acids. The V gene's germline CDR1 is LNHDA and CDR2 SQIVND (reference sequence).

V is TRBV18 and J is TRBJ2-7, with a possible D match to TRBD1 (6 bases). From germline, CDR1 is KGHSH and CDR2 LQKENI. The V end lost 3 bases, the J end lost 1 base, and 10 bases lay between the germline ends. This CDR3 comprises 14 residues. This chain's CDR3 is CASSPEQGSYEQYF. For the CDR3, the DNA is TGTGCCAGCTCACCCGAACAGGGATCCTACGAGCAGTACTTC.

The chain combines TRBV15 with TRBJ2-7; TRBD1 agrees at 7 bases. The junction had 5 bases not matched to a gene; V was cut back by 0 bases and J by 3 bases. Germline CDR1 and CDR2: LNHNV and YYDKDF (reference sequence). The CDR3 totals 15 residues. CDR3 sequence (DNA): TGTGCCACCAGCAGAGATAGACAGGGAAACTACGAGCAGTACTTC. As protein: CATSRDRQGNYEQYF. The whole variable domain, remainder taken from reference TRBV15 and TRBJ2-7, is DAMVIQNPRYQVTQFGKPVTLSCSQTLNHNVMYWYQQKSSQAPKLLFHYYDKDFNNEADTPDNFQSRRPNTSFCFLDIRSPGLGDTAMYLCATSRDRQGNYEQYFGPGTRLTVT.

The rearrangement uses TRBV5-1 and TRBJ2-4; TRBD1 is a possible D gene (6 bases). The CDR3 is 13 residues long. V lost 1 base and J 6 bases, leaving 8 bases between the germline ends. CDR1 and CDR2 from the germline V gene are SGHRS and YFSETQ. The CDR3: CASSLQGRNIQYF. CDR3 DNA sequence: TGCGCCAGCAGCTTGCAGGGGAGAAACATTCAGTACTTC.

This chain uses TRBV4-1 with TRBJ2-7; 9 positions match TRBD2. Losses at the gene ends were 1 base for V and 4 bases for J; bases not matched to a gene: 5. Germline CDR1 MGHRA, CDR2 YSYEKL. This CDR3 is built from 15 residues. In DNA form, the CDR3 reads TGCGCCAGCAGCCAAGGCCTAGCGGGAATATACGAGCAGTACTTC. It encodes CASSQGLAGIYEQYF.

The rearrangement uses TRBV7-2 and TRBJ1-4; D is undetermined. Per the germline V gene, CDR1 is SGHTA and CDR2 is FQGNSA. This CDR3 contains 13 residues. V was shortened by 5 bases and J by 6 bases, with 10 bases between the two germline ends. The CDR3: CASSPSVDEKLFF. CDR3 coding DNA: TGTGCCAGCAGCCCCAGTGTGGATGAAAAACTGTTTTTT.